Shown below are 10 T cell receptor beta chains from a single sample sequenced in a study of CD8 T cells in ankylosing spondylitis. TCRdb reprocessed the 5' RACE reads via MiXCR and lists one record per CDR3 protein. Of fewer than 400,000 distinct CDR3 sequences listed, about 15% are singletons. The sequencing input was blood, either unsorted or a sorted T cell fraction (not recorded which). These receptors were taken from a male donor with ankylosing spondylitis or in good health (not recorded which).

The rearrangement links TRBV7-9 to TRBJ1-1; D remains ambiguous. The CDR3 spans 13 residues. Deletions cut 5 bases from V and 1 base from J, with 8 bases between. Germline CDR1 reads SEHNR; CDR2 reads FQNEAQ (reference sequence). CDR3 sequence (DNA): TGTGCCAGCAGCGCTATAAAGAACACTGAAGCTTTCTTT. Residues: CASSAIKNTEAFF. Full variable domain (remainder filled in from reference TRBV7-9 and TRBJ1-1): DTGVSQNPRHKITKRGQNVTFRCDPISEHNRLYWYRQTLGQGPEFLTYFQNEAQLEKSRLLSDRFSAERPKGSFSTLEIQRTEQGDSAMYLCASSAIKNTEAFFGQGTRLTVV.

The chain combines TRBV4-1 with TRBJ1-2; D uncertain. The CDR3 totals 14 residues. Germline assignment: CDR1 MGHRA and CDR2 YSYEKL. With 0 bases removed from V and 6 bases from J, the gap between germline ends came to 11 bases. As DNA, the CDR3 is TGCGCCAGCAGCCAAGATCCCACCGGGGATGGCTACACCTTC. It is translated as CASSQDPTGDGYTF.

V usage is TRBV5-1 and J usage is TRBJ1-4; D is ambiguous. The CDR3 totals 15 residues. Germline V gene lookup returns CDR1 SGHRS and CDR2 YFSETQ. The V end lost 6 bases, the J end lost 0 bases, and 12 bases lay between the germline ends. CDR3 residues: CASKGGSSTNEKLFF. DNA for the CDR3: TGCGCCAGCAAGGGCGGGAGCTCAACTAATGAAAAACTGTTTTTT.

The V gene is TRBV11-2, the J gene TRBJ2-3; 11 bases fit TRBD2. The junction had 17 bases not matched to a gene; V was cut back by 5 bases and J by 4 bases. CDR3 size: 19 residues. Germline V gene sequence: CDR1 SGHAT, CDR2 FQNNGV. CDR3 DNA sequence: TGTGCCAGCAGCCCCCGCTCTTCGTCGGGACTAGCGGTGGCAGATACGCAGTATTTT. Protein sequence: CASSPRSSSGLAVADTQYF.

This chain joins TRBV6-6 and TRBJ2-7; 8 bases line up with TRBD1. V was clipped by 7 bases and J by 6 bases; unmatched bases: 8. CDR1 and CDR2 from the germline V gene are MNHNY and SVGAGI (reference sequence). The length of the CDR3 is 13 residues. As DNA, the CDR3 is TGTGCCAGCACTACAGGGGGGAGAGGCGAGCAGTACTTC. The encoded protein is CASTTGGRGEQYF.

V is TRBV5-1 and J is TRBJ1-2, with 7 bases lining up with TRBD1. The CDR3 extends over 15 amino acids. Germline V gene lookup returns CDR1 SGHRS and CDR2 YFSETQ. V was clipped by 4 bases and J by 1 base; unmatched bases: 7. CDR3 sequence (DNA): TGCGCCAGCAGCCCAGACAGGGACTTTAACTATGGCTACACCTTC. This sequence encodes CASSPDRDFNYGYTF.

This chain joins TRBV6-2 or TRBV6-3 and TRBJ2-3; TRBD1 agrees at 9 bases. The CDR3 covers 12 residues. Trimming at V came to 5 bases and at J to 9 bases, leaving 3 bases not matched to a gene. The germline gives CDR1 MNHEY, CDR2 SVGEGT. The CDR3 spells CASSVDRGTQYF. DNA of the CDR3: TGTGCCAGCAGTGTGGACAGGGGAACGCAGTATTTT.

This clonotype has just a few counts. J is TRBJ1-6 and V is TRBV5-1; D might be TRBD1 (5 bases). This CDR3 has 14 amino acids. V lost 0 bases, J lost 5 bases, and 6 bases lay in between. Germline CDR1 SGHRS, CDR2 YFSETQ. The CDR3 nucleotides read TGCGCCAGCAGCTTGGTACAGGATAATTCACCCCTCCACTTT. Residues: CASSLVQDNSPLHF. Full variable domain (rest looked up from reference TRBV5-1 and TRBJ1-6): KAGVTQTPRYLIKTRGQQVTLSCSPISGHRSVSWYQQTPGQGLQFLFEYFSETQRNKGNFPGRFSGRQFSNSRSEMNVSTLELGDSALYLCASSLVQDNSPLHFGNGTRLTVT.

This clonotype was seen more than once but under ten times. This chain uses TRBV6-5 with TRBJ2-1; 9 bases line up with TRBD2. The CDR3 extends over 17 amino acids. J gave up 7 bases and V 5 bases, and 15 bases lay outside the gene matches. From germline, CDR1 is MNHEY and CDR2 SVGAGI. The CDR3 nucleotides are TGTGCCAGCAGTGTACTAGCGGGCCTTAGATCGGGGAATGAGCAGTTCTTC. Translated, it gives CASSVLAGLRSGNEQFF.

This clonotype occurred a few times. DNA of the CDR3: TGCGCCAGCAGCTTCAACACGGGGGGCGAGACCCAGTACTTC. Translation gives CASSFNTGGETQYF. The chain is built from TRBV5-1 and TRBJ2-5, with TRBD2 as a possible D gene (7 bases). Germline V gene lookup returns CDR1 SGHRS and CDR2 YFSETQ. Trimming left V 2 bases short and J 5 bases short, with 13 bases between. CDR3 length equals 14 residues.